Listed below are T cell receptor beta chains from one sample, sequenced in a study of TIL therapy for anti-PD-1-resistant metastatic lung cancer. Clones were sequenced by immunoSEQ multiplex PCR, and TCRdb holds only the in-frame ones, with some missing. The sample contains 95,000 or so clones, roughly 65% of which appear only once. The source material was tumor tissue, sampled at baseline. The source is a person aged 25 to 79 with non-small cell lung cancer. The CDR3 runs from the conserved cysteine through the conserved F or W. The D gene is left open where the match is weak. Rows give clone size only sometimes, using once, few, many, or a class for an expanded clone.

CDR3nt: TGCGCCAGCAGCTTGAGGAGGGGAAAAGAGACCCAGTACTTC
CDR3aa: CASSLRRGKETQYF
abundance: NA
d_gene: NA
v_gene: TRBV5-1
j_gene: TRBJ2-5

CDR3nt: TGCGCCAGCAGCCGCGGGGCTAGCGGGGGGTTCGGCCAAGAGACCCAGTACTTC
CDR3aa: CASSRGASGGFGQETQYF
abundance: NA
d_gene: TRBD2
v_gene: TRBV5-1
j_gene: TRBJ2-5

CDR3nt: TGTGCCAGCATCAACAGGGGGAAGGGAGCTTTCTTT
CDR3aa: CASINRGKGAFF
abundance: few
d_gene: TRBD1
v_gene: TRBV12-3/TRBV12-4
j_gene: TRBJ1-1

CDR3nt: TGTGCCAGCAGCTCCCTAAGCGGGAGATTAGCAGATACGCAGTATTTT
CDR3aa: CASSSLSGRLADTQYF
abundance: NA
d_gene: TRBD2
v_gene: TRBV5-6
j_gene: TRBJ2-3

CDR3nt: TGTGCCAGCAGTTACTCGAAAATTGGGGGGGCCTACGAGCAGTACTTC
CDR3aa: CASSYSKIGGAYEQYF
abundance: NA
d_gene: TRBD2
v_gene: TRBV6-5
j_gene: TRBJ2-7

CDR3nt: TGTGCCAGCAGTTACGGGCCAGGGGAGTGGAAGTCCAACGAGCAGTACTTC
CDR3aa: CASSYGPGEWKSNEQYF
abundance: few
d_gene: NA
v_gene: TRBV6-2/TRBV6-3
j_gene: TRBJ2-7

CDR3nt: TGTGCCAGCAGTAGATCCGGAAGGGCCGAGACCCAGTACTTC
CDR3aa: CASSRSGRAETQYF
abundance: NA
d_gene: NA
v_gene: TRBV6-5
j_gene: TRBJ2-5

CDR3nt: TGTGCCAGCAGAAGAGACAACCGGCAGCCCCAGCATTTT
CDR3aa: CASRRDNRQPQHF
abundance: medium-sized
d_gene: NA
v_gene: TRBV27
j_gene: TRBJ1-5

CDR3nt: TGTGCCAGCAGCTTCCAAGGGACCCCGAGGGGCCAGCCCCAGCATTTT
CDR3aa: CASSFQGTPRGQPQHF
abundance: NA
d_gene: NA
v_gene: TRBV7-2
j_gene: TRBJ1-5

CDR3nt: TGCGCCAGCAGCTTCCCTGCCTCCTCAAATGAAAAACTGTTTTTT
CDR3aa: CASSFPASSNEKLFF
abundance: NA
d_gene: NA
v_gene: TRBV4-1
j_gene: TRBJ1-4

CDR3nt: TGTGCCAGCAGCCTCGCCGCGGGACAGCCAAACACTGAAGCTTTCTTT
CDR3aa: CASSLAAGQPNTEAFF
abundance: NA
d_gene: TRBD1
v_gene: TRBV28
j_gene: TRBJ1-1

CDR3nt: TGTGCCAGCTCCTCCTCGGCGAACTACGAGCAGTACTTC
CDR3aa: CASSSSANYEQYF
abundance: NA
d_gene: NA
v_gene: TRBV18
j_gene: TRBJ2-7

CDR3nt: TGTGCCAGCAGTGATTGGGGGTCACCCTATGGCTACACCTTC
CDR3aa: CASSDWGSPYGYTF
abundance: NA
d_gene: NA
v_gene: TRBV6-1
j_gene: TRBJ1-2

CDR3nt: TGTGCCAGCAGTTACGACGCAACGGCGAGCCTCTCTGGAAACACCATATATTTT
CDR3aa: CASSYDATASLSGNTIYF
abundance: NA
d_gene: NA
v_gene: TRBV6-2/TRBV6-3
j_gene: TRBJ1-3

CDR3nt: TGTGCCAGCAACCGAAAGGGGGCGCGTGAGACCCAGTACTTC
CDR3aa: CASNRKGARETQYF
abundance: NA
d_gene: TRBD1
v_gene: TRBV27
j_gene: TRBJ2-5

CDR3nt: TGTGCCAGTAGACAGGGCCTCTCTGGAAACACCATATATTTT
CDR3aa: CASRQGLSGNTIYF
abundance: few
d_gene: TRBD1
v_gene: TRBV28
j_gene: TRBJ1-3

CDR3nt: TGTGCCAGCAGTGGAGGGGGGAATAGCAATCAGCCCCAGCATTTT
CDR3aa: CASSGGGNSNQPQHF
abundance: many
d_gene: NA
v_gene: TRBV2
j_gene: TRBJ1-5

CDR3nt: TGTGCCAGCAGCTTGTGGGGCATTTCTAACTATGGCTACACCTTC
CDR3aa: CASSLWGISNYGYTF
abundance: NA
d_gene: NA
v_gene: TRBV5-6
j_gene: TRBJ1-2

CDR3nt: TGTGCCAGCAGGGACTTGACAGGTGTCTCTGGGGCCAACGTCCTGACTTTC
CDR3aa: CASRDLTGVSGANVLTF
abundance: NA
d_gene: NA
v_gene: TRBV5-4
j_gene: TRBJ2-6

CDR3nt: TGTGCCAGCAGCCCCTCAGGGGCCAACGTCCTGACTTTC
CDR3aa: CASSPSGANVLTF
abundance: NA
d_gene: NA
v_gene: TRBV3-1/TRBV3-2
j_gene: TRBJ2-6

CDR3nt: TGTGCCAGCAGTTTTGGGGCCCAAGAGACCCAGTACTTC
CDR3aa: CASSFGAQETQYF
abundance: NA
d_gene: NA
v_gene: TRBV28
j_gene: TRBJ2-5

CDR3nt: TGCAGCGGTGGAATGAGCTCCTACAATGAGCAGTTCTTC
CDR3aa: CSGGMSSYNEQFF
abundance: NA
d_gene: NA
v_gene: TRBV29-1
j_gene: TRBJ2-1

CDR3nt: TGTGCCAGTAGTATTTTAGGGGGGCCAGAAGTCTACGAGCAGTACTTC
CDR3aa: CASSILGGPEVYEQYF
abundance: NA
d_gene: NA
v_gene: TRBV19
j_gene: TRBJ2-7

CDR3nt: TGTGCCAGCAACCCGGGACTAGCGGTTCCTATCCCGGATTTT
CDR3aa: CASNPGLAVPIPDF
abundance: NA
d_gene: TRBD2
v_gene: TRBV7-2
j_gene: TRBJ2-3

CDR3nt: TGTGCCACCAGTGAGGTCTCTGGAGGGAACACCGGGGAGCTGTTTTTT
CDR3aa: CATSEVSGGNTGELFF
abundance: NA
d_gene: NA
v_gene: TRBV24-1
j_gene: TRBJ2-2

CDR3nt: TGCGCCAGCAGCCAAGATGTCTGGAATGAGCAGTTCTTC
CDR3aa: CASSQDVWNEQFF
abundance: once
d_gene: NA
v_gene: TRBV4-3
j_gene: TRBJ2-1

CDR3nt: TGTGCCAGCAGCTTGCACAGGGGGATTTCGGAGAACTATGGCTACACCTTC
CDR3aa: CASSLHRGISENYGYTF
abundance: NA
d_gene: TRBD1
v_gene: TRBV5-5
j_gene: TRBJ1-2

CDR3nt: TGTGCCAGCAGCTTGGTGGGGACCTCCGTCTACGAGCAGTACTTC
CDR3aa: CASSLVGTSVYEQYF
abundance: NA
d_gene: NA
v_gene: TRBV5-5
j_gene: TRBJ2-7

CDR3nt: TGTGCCTGGAGTGAACAGGGGGATCAGCCCCAGCATTTT
CDR3aa: CAWSEQGDQPQHF
abundance: NA
d_gene: TRBD1
v_gene: TRBV30
j_gene: TRBJ1-5

CDR3nt: TGCGCCAGCAGCCCCGGGACTAGCGGGAGCTCCTACAATGAGCAGTTCTTC
CDR3aa: CASSPGTSGSSYNEQFF
abundance: NA
d_gene: TRBD2
v_gene: TRBV4-1
j_gene: TRBJ2-1

CDR3nt: TGTGCTAGTGGCAAAACAATGAACACTGAAGCTTTCTTT
CDR3aa: CASGKTMNTEAFF
abundance: NA
d_gene: NA
v_gene: TRBV12-5
j_gene: TRBJ1-1

CDR3nt: TGCGCCAGCAGCCCGACAGGAATCTACGAGCAGTACTTC
CDR3aa: CASSPTGIYEQYF
abundance: NA
d_gene: NA
v_gene: TRBV5-1
j_gene: TRBJ2-7

CDR3nt: TGTGCCAGCAGCTTAACCCCCGGGGGGGATACGCAGTATTTT
CDR3aa: CASSLTPGGDTQYF
abundance: NA
d_gene: TRBD2
v_gene: TRBV7-3
j_gene: TRBJ2-3

CDR3nt: TGTGCCAGTAGTGCGGGAACAGGACAGCTGTTTTTT
CDR3aa: CASSAGTGQLFF
abundance: NA
d_gene: NA
v_gene: TRBV19
j_gene: TRBJ1-4

CDR3nt: TGTGCCAGTATTTCGACAGCGAATGAGCAGTTCTTC
CDR3aa: CASISTANEQFF
abundance: many
d_gene: NA
v_gene: TRBV19
j_gene: TRBJ2-1

CDR3nt: TGTGCCAGCAGTTACTCCCTTGGTAGCACAGATACGCAGTATTTT
CDR3aa: CASSYSLGSTDTQYF
abundance: NA
d_gene: NA
v_gene: TRBV6-5
j_gene: TRBJ2-3

CDR3nt: TGCGCCAGCAGCTTGATGACAGGCTCGAGCTCCTACAATGAGCAGTTCTTC
CDR3aa: CASSLMTGSSSYNEQFF
abundance: NA
d_gene: NA
v_gene: TRBV5-1
j_gene: TRBJ2-1

CDR3nt: TGCGCCAGCAGCACCGGGACTAGCGGGAGTCCCTTTCCCTACGAGCAGTACTTC
CDR3aa: CASSTGTSGSPFPYEQYF
abundance: NA
d_gene: TRBD2
v_gene: TRBV5-1
j_gene: TRBJ2-7

CDR3nt: TGTGCCAGCAGTTTAGGAGGAGATGAAGAGAAACTGTTTTTT
CDR3aa: CASSLGGDEEKLFF
abundance: NA
d_gene: NA
v_gene: TRBV28
j_gene: TRBJ1-4

CDR3nt: TGTGCCAGCAGCCTCACTGGGGCTTCCAACACCGGGGAGCTGTTTTTT
CDR3aa: CASSLTGASNTGELFF
abundance: NA
d_gene: NA
v_gene: TRBV7-6
j_gene: TRBJ2-2

CDR3nt: TGCGCCAGCAGCCCGCTGACTAGCGGGGGGCCCACAGATACGCAGTATTTT
CDR3aa: CASSPLTSGGPTDTQYF
abundance: NA
d_gene: TRBD2
v_gene: TRBV5-1
j_gene: TRBJ2-3

CDR3nt: TGCGCCAGCAGAATCGGCGGGGACCACAAGGAGACCCAGTACTTC
CDR3aa: CASRIGGDHKETQYF
abundance: NA
d_gene: NA
v_gene: TRBV5-1
j_gene: TRBJ2-5

CDR3nt: TGTGCCAGCAGCCGCCGACTAGCGGGGGGACAAGAGACCCAGTACTTC
CDR3aa: CASSRRLAGGQETQYF
abundance: few
d_gene: TRBD2
v_gene: TRBV14
j_gene: TRBJ2-5

CDR3nt: TGTGCCAGCAGCTTAGCCGGATTTTTTGGCTACACCTTC
CDR3aa: CASSLAGFFGYTF
abundance: NA
d_gene: NA
v_gene: TRBV7-2
j_gene: TRBJ1-2

CDR3nt: TGTGCCAGCAGCTTAGTCCGGGTAGGCGAGCAGTACTTC
CDR3aa: CASSLVRVGEQYF
abundance: NA
d_gene: NA
v_gene: TRBV11-2
j_gene: TRBJ2-7

CDR3nt: TGTGCCTGGAGTTTCGGGTCTGCAGCCTACAATGAGCAGTTCTTC
CDR3aa: CAWSFGSAAYNEQFF
abundance: NA
d_gene: NA
v_gene: TRBV30
j_gene: TRBJ2-1

CDR3nt: TGTGCCAGCAGAACCGCACCGAGAGGGGGCGCTGGCTACACCTTC
CDR3aa: CASRTAPRGGAGYTF
abundance: many
d_gene: TRBD1
v_gene: TRBV28
j_gene: TRBJ1-2

CDR3nt: TGTGCCAGTCGTTCGACAGAGAACACTGAAGCTTTCTTT
CDR3aa: CASRSTENTEAFF
abundance: NA
d_gene: NA
v_gene: TRBV7-3
j_gene: TRBJ1-1

CDR3nt: TGTGCCAGCAGCCGTCAGGGGGACTCCTACAATGAGCAGTTCTTC
CDR3aa: CASSRQGDSYNEQFF
abundance: NA
d_gene: TRBD1
v_gene: TRBV7-2
j_gene: TRBJ2-1

CDR3nt: TGTGCCAGCAGCTTGGTGGGACAAGGACTAGCGGGAGAGACCCAGTACTTC
CDR3aa: CASSLVGQGLAGETQYF
abundance: few
d_gene: TRBD2
v_gene: TRBV5-5
j_gene: TRBJ2-5

CDR3nt: TGTGCCAGCAGAGCCGGGACAGACATTGCAACTAATGAAAAACTGTTTTTT
CDR3aa: CASRAGTDIATNEKLFF
abundance: once
d_gene: TRBD1
v_gene: TRBV2
j_gene: TRBJ1-4

CDR3nt: TGTGCCAGCAGTGAGGGGAAGGGTATCACCGGGGAGCTGTTTTTT
CDR3aa: CASSEGKGITGELFF
abundance: many
d_gene: NA
v_gene: TRBV6-1
j_gene: TRBJ2-2

CDR3nt: TGTGCCAGCAGTTTGGGACTAGCGGGAAGAGCAGATACGCAGTATTTT
CDR3aa: CASSLGLAGRADTQYF
abundance: NA
d_gene: TRBD2
v_gene: TRBV28
j_gene: TRBJ2-3

CDR3nt: TGTGCCAGCAGCTTGAGGGATAGCGGGAGATCTGAGCAGTTCTTC
CDR3aa: CASSLRDSGRSEQFF
abundance: NA
d_gene: TRBD2
v_gene: TRBV5-8
j_gene: TRBJ2-1